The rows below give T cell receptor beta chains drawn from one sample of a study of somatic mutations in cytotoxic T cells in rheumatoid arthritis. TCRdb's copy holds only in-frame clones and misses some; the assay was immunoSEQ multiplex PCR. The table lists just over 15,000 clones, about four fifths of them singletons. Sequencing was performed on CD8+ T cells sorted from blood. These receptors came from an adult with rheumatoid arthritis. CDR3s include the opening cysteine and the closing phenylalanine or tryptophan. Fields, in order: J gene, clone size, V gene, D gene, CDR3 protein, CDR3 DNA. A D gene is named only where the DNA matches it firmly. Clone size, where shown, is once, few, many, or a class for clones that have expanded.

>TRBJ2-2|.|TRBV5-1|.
CASWDTTGFGTGELFF
TGCGCCAGTTGGGATACTACAGGGTTCGGCACCGGGGAGCTGTTTTTT
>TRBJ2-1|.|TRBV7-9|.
CASRVVGEWDNEQFF
TGTGCCAGCAGGGTAGTGGGGGAGTGGGACAATGAGCAGTTCTTC
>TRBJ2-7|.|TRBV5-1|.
CASSFTYEQYF
TGCGCCAGCAGCTTCACCTACGAGCAGTACTTC
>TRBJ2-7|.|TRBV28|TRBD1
CASSSYPTGLVEQYF
TGTGCCAGCAGTTCCTACCCGACAGGGTTGGTCGAGCAGTACTTC
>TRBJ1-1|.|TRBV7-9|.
CASSLGRRGRASTTEAFF
TGTGCCAGCAGCTTAGGGCGCAGGGGACGCGCTAGTACAACTGAAGCTTTCTTT
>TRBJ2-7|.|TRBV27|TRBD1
CASSPGPGQAFSYEQYF
TGTGCCAGCAGTCCAGGCCCGGGACAGGCATTCTCCTACGAGCAGTACTTC
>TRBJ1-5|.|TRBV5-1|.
CASSLGGGANQPQHF
TGCGCCAGCAGCCTCGGAGGGGGGGCTAATCAGCCCCAGCATTTT
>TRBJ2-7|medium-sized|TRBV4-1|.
CASSLGFSEQYF
TGCGCCAGCAGCCTGGGCTTCTCCGAGCAGTACTTC
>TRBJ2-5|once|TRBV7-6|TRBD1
CASSLVFRGQGDQETQYF
TGTGCCAGCAGCTTAGTATTCCGGGGACAGGGGGACCAAGAGACCCAGTACTTC
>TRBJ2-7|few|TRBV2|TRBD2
CASSVGLANSYEQYF
TGTGCCAGCAGTGTGGGACTAGCGAATTCCTACGAGCAGTACTTC
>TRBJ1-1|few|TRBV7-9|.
CASSLGGSEAFF
TGTGCCAGCAGCTTAGGCGGCAGTGAAGCTTTCTTT
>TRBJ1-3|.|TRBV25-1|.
CASSGGGTGNTIYF
TGTGCCAGCAGTGGAGGGGGTACTGGAAACACCATATATTTT
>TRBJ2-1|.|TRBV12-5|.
CASGLVRDEQFF
TGTGCTAGTGGTTTGGTAAGGGATGAGCAGTTCTTC
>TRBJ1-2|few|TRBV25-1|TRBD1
CASSEYGAGGMGYTF
TGTGCCAGCAGTGAATATGGGGCAGGGGGCATGGGCTACACCTTC
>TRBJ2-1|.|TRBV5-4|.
CASSYEGGRSSYNEQFF
TGTGCCAGCAGCTACGAGGGGGGAAGGTCCTCCTACAATGAGCAGTTCTTC
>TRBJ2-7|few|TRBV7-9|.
CASSFGRGSEQYF
TGTGCCAGCAGCTTCGGCAGGGGTAGCGAGCAGTACTTC
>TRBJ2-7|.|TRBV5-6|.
CASSFDDGYYEQYF
TGTGCCAGCAGCTTTGACGACGGATACTACGAGCAGTACTTC
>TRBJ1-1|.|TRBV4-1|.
CASSQVVGMNTEAFF
TGCGCCAGCAGCCAAGTAGTCGGAATGAACACTGAAGCTTTCTTT
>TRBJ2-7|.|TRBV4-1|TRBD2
CASSQLLAGREQYF
TGCGCCAGCAGCCAACTCCTAGCGGGGAGAGAGCAGTACTTC
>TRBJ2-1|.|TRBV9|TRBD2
CASSDGGANEQFF
TGTGCCAGCAGCGACGGGGGGGCAAATGAGCAGTTCTTC
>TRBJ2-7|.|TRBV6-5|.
CASSYQGSYEQYF
TGTGCCAGCAGTTACCAGGGGTCCTACGAGCAGTACTTC
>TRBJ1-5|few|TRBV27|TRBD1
CASRPTGGHNQPQHF
TGTGCCAGCAGACCGACAGGGGGTCACAATCAGCCCCAGCATTTT
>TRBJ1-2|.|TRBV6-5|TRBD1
CASSLGQGFRYGYTF
TGTGCCAGCAGTCTGGGACAGGGGTTTCGCTATGGCTACACCTTC
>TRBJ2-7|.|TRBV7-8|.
CASSPDTGRSEQYF
TGTGCCAGCAGTCCAGATACAGGGAGGTCCGAGCAGTACTTC
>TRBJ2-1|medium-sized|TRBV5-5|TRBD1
CASSRLTGVSYNEQFF
TGTGCCAGCAGCCGTCTAACAGGGGTTAGCTACAATGAGCAGTTCTTC
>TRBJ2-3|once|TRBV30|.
CAWTRTSSTDTQYF
TGTGCCTGGACTCGGACTTCTAGCACAGATACGCAGTATTTT
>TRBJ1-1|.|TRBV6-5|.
CASRENTEAFF
TGTGCCAGCCGAGAGAACACTGAAGCTTTCTTT
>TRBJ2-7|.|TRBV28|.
CASSFGGEGYEQYF
TGTGCCAGCAGTTTCGGGGGAGAGGGTTACGAGCAGTACTTC